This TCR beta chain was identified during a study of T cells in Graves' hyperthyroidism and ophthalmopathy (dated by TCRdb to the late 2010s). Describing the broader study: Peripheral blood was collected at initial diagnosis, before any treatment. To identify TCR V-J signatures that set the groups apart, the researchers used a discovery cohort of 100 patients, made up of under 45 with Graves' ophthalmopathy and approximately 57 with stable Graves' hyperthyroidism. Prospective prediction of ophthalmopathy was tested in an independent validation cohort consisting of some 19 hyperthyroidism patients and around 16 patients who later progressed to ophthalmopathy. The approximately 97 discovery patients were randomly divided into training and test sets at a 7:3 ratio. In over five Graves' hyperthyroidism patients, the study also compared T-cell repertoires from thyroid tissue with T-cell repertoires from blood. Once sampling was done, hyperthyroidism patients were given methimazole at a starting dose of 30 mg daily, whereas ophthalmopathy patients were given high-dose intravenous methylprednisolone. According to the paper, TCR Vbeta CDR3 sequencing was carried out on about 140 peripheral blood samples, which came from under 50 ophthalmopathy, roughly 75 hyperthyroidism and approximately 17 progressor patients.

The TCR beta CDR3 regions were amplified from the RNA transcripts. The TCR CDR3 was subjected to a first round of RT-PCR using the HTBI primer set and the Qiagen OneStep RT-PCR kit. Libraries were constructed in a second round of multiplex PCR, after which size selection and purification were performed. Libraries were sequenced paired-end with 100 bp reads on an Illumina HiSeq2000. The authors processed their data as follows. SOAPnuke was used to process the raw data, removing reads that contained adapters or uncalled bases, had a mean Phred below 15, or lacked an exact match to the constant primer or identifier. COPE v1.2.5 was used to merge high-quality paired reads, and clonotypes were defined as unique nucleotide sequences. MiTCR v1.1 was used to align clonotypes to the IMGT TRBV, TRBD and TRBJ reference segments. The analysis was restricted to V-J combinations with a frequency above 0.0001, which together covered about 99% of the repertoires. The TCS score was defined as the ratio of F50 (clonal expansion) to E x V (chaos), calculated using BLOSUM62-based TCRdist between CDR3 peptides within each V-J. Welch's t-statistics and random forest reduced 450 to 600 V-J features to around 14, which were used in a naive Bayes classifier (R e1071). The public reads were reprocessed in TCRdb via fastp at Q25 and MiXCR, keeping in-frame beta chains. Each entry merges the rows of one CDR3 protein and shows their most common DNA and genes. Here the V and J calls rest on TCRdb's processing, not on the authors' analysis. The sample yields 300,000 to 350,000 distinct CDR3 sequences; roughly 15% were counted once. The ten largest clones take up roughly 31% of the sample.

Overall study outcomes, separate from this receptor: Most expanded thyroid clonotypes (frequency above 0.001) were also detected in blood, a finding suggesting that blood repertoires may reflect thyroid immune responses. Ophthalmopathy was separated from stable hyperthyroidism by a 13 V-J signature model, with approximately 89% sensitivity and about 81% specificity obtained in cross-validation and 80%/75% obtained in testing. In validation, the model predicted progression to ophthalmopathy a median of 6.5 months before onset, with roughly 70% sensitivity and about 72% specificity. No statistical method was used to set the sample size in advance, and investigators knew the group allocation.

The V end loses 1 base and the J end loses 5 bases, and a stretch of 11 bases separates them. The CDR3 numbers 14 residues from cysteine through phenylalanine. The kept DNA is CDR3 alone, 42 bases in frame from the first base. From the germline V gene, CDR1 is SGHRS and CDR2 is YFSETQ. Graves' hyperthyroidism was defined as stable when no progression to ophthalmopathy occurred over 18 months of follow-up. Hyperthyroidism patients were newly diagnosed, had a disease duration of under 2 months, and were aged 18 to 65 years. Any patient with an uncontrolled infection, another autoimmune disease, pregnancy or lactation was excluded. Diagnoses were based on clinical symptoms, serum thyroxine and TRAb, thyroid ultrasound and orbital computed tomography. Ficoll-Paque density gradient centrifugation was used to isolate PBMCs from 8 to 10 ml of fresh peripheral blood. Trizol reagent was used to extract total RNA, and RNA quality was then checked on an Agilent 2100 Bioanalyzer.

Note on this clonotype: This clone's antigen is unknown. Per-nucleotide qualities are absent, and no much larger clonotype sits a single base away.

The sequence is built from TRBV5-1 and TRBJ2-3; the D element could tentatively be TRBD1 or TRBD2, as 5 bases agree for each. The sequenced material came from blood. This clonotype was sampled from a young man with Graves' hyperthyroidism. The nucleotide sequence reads TGCGCCAGCAGCTTGCGAACGGGGCAAGATACGCAGTATTTT. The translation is CASSLRTGQDTQYF. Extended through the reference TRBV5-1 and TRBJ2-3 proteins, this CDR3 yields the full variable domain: KAGVTQTPRYLIKTRGQQVTLSCSPISGHRSVSWYQQTPGQGLQFLFEYFSETQRNKGNFPGRFSGRQFSNSRSEMNVSTLELGDSALYLCASSLRTGQDTQYFGPGTRLTVL.